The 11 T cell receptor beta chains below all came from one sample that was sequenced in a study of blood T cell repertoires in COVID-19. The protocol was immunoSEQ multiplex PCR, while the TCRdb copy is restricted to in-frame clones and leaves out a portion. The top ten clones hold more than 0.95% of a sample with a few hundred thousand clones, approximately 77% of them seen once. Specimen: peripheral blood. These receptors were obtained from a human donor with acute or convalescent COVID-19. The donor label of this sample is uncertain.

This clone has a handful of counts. DNA for the CDR3: TGTGCCTGGAGTTGGGTGAATCCGGGGGAAAAACTGTTTTTT. Its translation: CAWSWVNPGEKLFF. This sequence joins TRBV30 and TRBJ1-4; D gene ambiguous. The CDR3 is made up of 14 amino acids. V shed 2 bases and J shed 8 bases, with 15 bases lying between them. CDR1 GTSNPN and CDR2 SVGIG come from the germline V gene (reference sequence).

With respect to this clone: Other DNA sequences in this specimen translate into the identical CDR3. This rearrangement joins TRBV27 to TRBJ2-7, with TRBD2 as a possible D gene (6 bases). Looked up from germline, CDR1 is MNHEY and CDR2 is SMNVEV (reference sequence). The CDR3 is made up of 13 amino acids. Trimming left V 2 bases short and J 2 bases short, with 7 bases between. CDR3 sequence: CASSLGGTYEQYF. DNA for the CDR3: TGTGCCAGCAGTTTAGGGGGGACCTACGAGCAGTACTTC.

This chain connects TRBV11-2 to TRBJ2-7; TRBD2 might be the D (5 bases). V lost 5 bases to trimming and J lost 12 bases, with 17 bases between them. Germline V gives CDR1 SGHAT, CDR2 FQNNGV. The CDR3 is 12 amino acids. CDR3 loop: CASSPLRGRAYF. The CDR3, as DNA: TGTGCCAGCAGCCCTCTACGGGGAAGGGCGTACTTC.

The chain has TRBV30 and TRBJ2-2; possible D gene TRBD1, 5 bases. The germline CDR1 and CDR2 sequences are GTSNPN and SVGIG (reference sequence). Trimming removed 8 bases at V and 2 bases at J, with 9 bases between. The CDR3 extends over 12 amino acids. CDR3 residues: CATDRNTGELFF. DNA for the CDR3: TGTGCCACCGACAGAAACACCGGGGAGCTGTTTTTT.

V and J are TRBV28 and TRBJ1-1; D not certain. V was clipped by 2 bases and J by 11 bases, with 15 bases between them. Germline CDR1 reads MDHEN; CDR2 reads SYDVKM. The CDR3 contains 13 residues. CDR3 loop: CASSLVGLGGAFF. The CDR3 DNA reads TGTGCCAGCAGTTTAGTGGGCTTGGGCGGGGCTTTCTTT.

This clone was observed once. CDR3 amino acids: CASSHPPSPRNTEAFF. Written as DNA, the CDR3 is TGTGCCAGTAGTCACCCCCCATCCCCGCGGAACACTGAAGCTTTCTTT. The chain joins TRBV19 to TRBJ1-1; no clear D gene. The CDR3 sequence is 16 residues long. Trimming took 5 bases from V and 1 from J, leaving 17 bases between them. Germline assignment: CDR1 LNHDA and CDR2 SQIVND (reference sequence).

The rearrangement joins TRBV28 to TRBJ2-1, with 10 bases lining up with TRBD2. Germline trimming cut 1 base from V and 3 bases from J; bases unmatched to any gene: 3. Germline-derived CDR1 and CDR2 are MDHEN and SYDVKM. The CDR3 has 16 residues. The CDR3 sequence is CASSLFRTSGYNEQFF. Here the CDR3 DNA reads TGTGCCAGCAGTTTATTCCGGACTAGCGGCTACAATGAGCAGTTCTTC. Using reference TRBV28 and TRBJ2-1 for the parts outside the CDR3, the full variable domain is DVKVTQSSRYLVKRTGEKVFLECVQDMDHENMFWYRQDPGLGLRLIYFSYDVKMKEKGDIPEGYSVSREKKERFSLILESASTNQTSMYLCASSLFRTSGYNEQFFGPGTRLTVL.

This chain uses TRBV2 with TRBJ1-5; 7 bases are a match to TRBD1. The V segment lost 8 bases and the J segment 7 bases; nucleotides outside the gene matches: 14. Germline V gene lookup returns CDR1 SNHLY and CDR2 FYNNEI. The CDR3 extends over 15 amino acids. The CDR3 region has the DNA TGTGCCAGCGGTCGGCAGACAGGGTTTAGCCAGCCCCAGCATTTT. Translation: CASGRQTGFSQPQHF.

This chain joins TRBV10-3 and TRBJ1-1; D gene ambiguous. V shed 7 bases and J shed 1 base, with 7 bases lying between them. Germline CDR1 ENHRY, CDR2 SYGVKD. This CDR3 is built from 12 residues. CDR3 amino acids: CAIMAQNTEAFF. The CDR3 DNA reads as TGTGCCATCATGGCCCAGAACACTGAAGCTTTCTTT.

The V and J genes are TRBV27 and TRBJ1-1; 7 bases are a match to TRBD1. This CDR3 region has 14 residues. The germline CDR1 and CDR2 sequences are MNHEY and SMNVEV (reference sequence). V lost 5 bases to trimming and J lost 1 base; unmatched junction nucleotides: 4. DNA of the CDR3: TGTGCCAGCAGTCACGGGACAGAGAACACTGAAGCTTTCTTT. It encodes CASSHGTENTEAFF.

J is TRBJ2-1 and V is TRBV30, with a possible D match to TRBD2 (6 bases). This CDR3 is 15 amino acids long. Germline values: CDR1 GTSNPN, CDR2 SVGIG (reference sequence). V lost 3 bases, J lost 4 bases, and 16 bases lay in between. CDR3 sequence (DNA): TGTGCCTGGAGCGGTAGCGGAGCCGGTTACAATGAGCAGTTCTTC. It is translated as CAWSGSGAGYNEQFF.